This T cell receptor (beta chain) originates from a study of T cell responses to AZD1222 COVID-19 vaccine. Germline V CDR1 and CDR2: SGHTA, FQGNSA. The V end was cut by 2 bases, the J end by 10 bases, with 9 bases between. The length of the CDR3 is 13 residues. Using immunoSEQ multiplex PCR, the repertoire was profiled, and TCRdb retains in-frame clones only, with some absent. Of about 180,000 clones listed, 85% to 90% were seen once; the top ten hold 6.9%. The input for sequencing was peripheral blood, taken on day 0 of AZD1222 vaccination. The gene calls are TRBV7-2 and TRBJ1-6; D is uncertain. This clonotype was obtained from an adult in good health. The CDR3 loop is CASSLNFASPLHF. The CDR3 DNA reads TGTGCCAGCAGCTTAAACTTCGCGTCACCCCTCCACTTT.